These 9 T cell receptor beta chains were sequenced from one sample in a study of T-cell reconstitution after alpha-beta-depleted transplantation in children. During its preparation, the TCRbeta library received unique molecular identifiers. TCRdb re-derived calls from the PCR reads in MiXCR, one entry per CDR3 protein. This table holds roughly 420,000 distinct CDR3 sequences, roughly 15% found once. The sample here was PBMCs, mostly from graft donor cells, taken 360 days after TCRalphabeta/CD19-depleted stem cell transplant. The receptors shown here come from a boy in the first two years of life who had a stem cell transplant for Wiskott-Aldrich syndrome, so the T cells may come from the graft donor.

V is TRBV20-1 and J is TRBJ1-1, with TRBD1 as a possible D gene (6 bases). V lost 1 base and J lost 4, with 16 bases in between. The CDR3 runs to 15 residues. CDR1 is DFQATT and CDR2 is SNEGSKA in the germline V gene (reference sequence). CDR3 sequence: CSARGGTGTGTEAFF. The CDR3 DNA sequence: TGCAGTGCTAGAGGTGGAACAGGGACTGGCACTGAAGCTTTCTTT.

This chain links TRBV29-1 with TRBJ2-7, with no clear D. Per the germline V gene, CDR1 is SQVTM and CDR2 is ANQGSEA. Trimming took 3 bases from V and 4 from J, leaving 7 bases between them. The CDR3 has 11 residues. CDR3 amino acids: CSVERRYEQYF. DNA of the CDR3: TGCAGCGTTGAGCGGAGATACGAGCAGTACTTC.

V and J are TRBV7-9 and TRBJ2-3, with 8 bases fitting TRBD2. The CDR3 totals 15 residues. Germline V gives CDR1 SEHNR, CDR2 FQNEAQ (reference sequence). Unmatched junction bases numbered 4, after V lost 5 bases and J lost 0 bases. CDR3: CASSASGPSTDTQYF. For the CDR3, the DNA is TGTGCCAGCAGCGCTAGCGGGCCTAGCACAGATACGCAGTATTTT.

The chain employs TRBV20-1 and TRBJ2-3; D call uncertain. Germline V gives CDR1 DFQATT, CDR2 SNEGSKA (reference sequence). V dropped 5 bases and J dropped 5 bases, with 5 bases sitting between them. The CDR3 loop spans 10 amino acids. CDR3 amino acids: CSAHLDTQYF. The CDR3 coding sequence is TGCAGTGCTCACCTAGATACGCAGTATTTT.

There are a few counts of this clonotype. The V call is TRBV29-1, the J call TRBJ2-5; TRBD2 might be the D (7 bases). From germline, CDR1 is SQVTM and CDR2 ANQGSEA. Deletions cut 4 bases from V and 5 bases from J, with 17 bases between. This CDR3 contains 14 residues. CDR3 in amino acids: CSVGGRGAEETQYF. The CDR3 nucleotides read TGCAGCGTTGGGGGGAGGGGGGCAGAGGAGACCCAGTACTTC.

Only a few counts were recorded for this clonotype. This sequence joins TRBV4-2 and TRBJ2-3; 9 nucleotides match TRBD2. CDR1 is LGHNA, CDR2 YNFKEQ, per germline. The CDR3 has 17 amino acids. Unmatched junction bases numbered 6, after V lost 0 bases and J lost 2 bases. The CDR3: CASSQDFSGGYTDTQYF. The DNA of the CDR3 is TGTGCCAGCAGCCAAGATTTTAGCGGGGGTTACACAGATACGCAGTATTTT.

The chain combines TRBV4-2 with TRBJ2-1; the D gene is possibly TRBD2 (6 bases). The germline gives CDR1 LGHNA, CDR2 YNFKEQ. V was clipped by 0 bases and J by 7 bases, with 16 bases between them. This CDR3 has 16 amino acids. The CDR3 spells CASSQDGGVFANEQFF. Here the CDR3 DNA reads TGTGCCAGCAGCCAAGATGGCGGGGTCTTTGCAAATGAGCAGTTCTTC.

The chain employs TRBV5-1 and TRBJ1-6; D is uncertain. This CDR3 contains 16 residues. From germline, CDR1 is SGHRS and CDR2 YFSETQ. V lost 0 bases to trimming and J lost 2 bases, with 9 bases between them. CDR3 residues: CASSLGGHPYNSPLHF. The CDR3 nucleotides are TGCGCCAGCAGCTTGGGGGGTCATCCCTATAATTCACCCCTCCACTTT. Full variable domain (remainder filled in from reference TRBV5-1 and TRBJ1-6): KAGVTQTPRYLIKTRGQQVTLSCSPISGHRSVSWYQQTPGQGLQFLFEYFSETQRNKGNFPGRFSGRQFSNSRSEMNVSTLELGDSALYLCASSLGGHPYNSPLHFGNGTRLTVT.

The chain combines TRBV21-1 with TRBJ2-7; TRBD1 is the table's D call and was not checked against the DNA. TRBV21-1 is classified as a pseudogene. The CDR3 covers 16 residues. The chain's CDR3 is CASSKERGESSYEQYF. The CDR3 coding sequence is TGTGCCAGCAGCAAAGAGAGGGGTGAAAGCTCCTACGAGCAGTACTTC.